Each of the 19 T cell receptor beta chains below was sequenced from the same sample in a study of T-cell reconstitution after alpha-beta-depleted transplantation in children. This sample's TCRbeta library carried unique molecular identifier barcodes. TCRdb processed the PCR reads anew with MiXCR; each CDR3 protein has one entry. The sample includes about 240,000 distinct CDR3 sequences, about 23% seen only once; the top ten take 2.6%. This specimen was PBMCs, taken before TCRalphabeta/CD19-depleted stem cell transplant. The receptors were gathered from a girl aged 2 to 10 with Fanconi anemia, due to receive a stem cell transplant.

In DNA, the CDR3 is TGTGCCAGCAGCTTAGGTCCGGGAGGGGACACTGAAGCTTTCTTT. This encodes CASSLGPGGDTEAFF. This chain joins TRBV7-8 and TRBJ1-1; possibly TRBD1 for D (5 bases). The CDR3 length is 15 residues. Trimming took 1 base from V and 3 from J, leaving 12 bases between them. Germline V CDR1 and CDR2: SGHVS, FQNEAQ. The full variable domain, its missing parts supplied by reference TRBV7-8 and TRBJ1-1, is GAGVSQSPRYKVAKRGQDVALRCDPISGHVSLFWYQQALGQGPEFLTYFQNEAQLDKSGLPSDRFFAERPEGSVSTLKIQRTQQEDSAVYLCASSLGPGGDTEAFFGQGTRLTVV.

This clonotype was detected many times. This chain connects TRBV7-2 to TRBJ2-5, with D possibly matching TRBD1 (5 bases). This CDR3 comprises 14 residues. CDR1 is SGHTA and CDR2 is FQGNSA in the germline V gene. V lost 3 bases and J lost 7, with 15 bases in between. In nucleotides, the CDR3 is TGTGCCAGCAGCTTGGCCCAGCGCCAGGGGACCCAGTACTTC. It encodes CASSLAQRQGTQYF.

This clonotype has ten or more counts. The rearrangement links TRBV20-1 to TRBJ1-1; 8 bases line up with TRBD1. The length of the CDR3 is 14 residues. Per germline, CDR1 DFQATT and CDR2 SNEGSKA (reference sequence). V trimming: 0 bases; J trimming: 1 base; junction bases outside the gene matches: 1. CDR3 coding DNA: TGCAGTGCTAGAGATGGACAGGGGAACACTGAAGCTTTCTTT. Amino acid sequence: CSARDGQGNTEAFF.

In its sample, this clonotype was seen a few times. The V call is TRBV29-1, the J call TRBJ1-1, with TRBD1 identical over 8 bases. V shed 5 bases and J 4 bases; nucleotides not matched to a gene: 12. CDR1 is SQVTM, CDR2 ANQGSEA, per germline. This CDR3 region has 15 residues. The CDR3 DNA follows: TGCAGCGTTAAGGACAGGGTAGGCGAAGGCACTGAAGCTTTCTTT. It encodes CSVKDRVGEGTEAFF.

At least ten counts were recorded for this clonotype. This chain uses TRBV21-1 with TRBJ2-7. TRBV21-1 is recorded as a pseudogene. The length of the CDR3 is 8 residues. The CDR3 reads CASSDGYF. The CDR3 DNA reads TGTGCCAGCAGCGACGGGTACTTC.

This clonotype was counted a few times. This chain uses TRBV29-1 with TRBJ2-3; D is unresolved. Trimming shortened V by 5 bases and J by 6 bases, and 12 bases separated the two germline ends. Per germline, CDR1 SQVTM and CDR2 ANQGSEA. The CDR3 totals 12 residues. DNA for the CDR3: TGCAGCGTTCTCCCCTCTATGGATACGCAGTATTTT. It specifies CSVLPSMDTQYF.

This clonotype was detected ten times or more. CDR3 in amino acids: CSVEVPQESYEQFF. The CDR3 region has the DNA TGCAGCGTTGAAGTGCCCCAGGAAAGTTATGAGCAGTTCTTC. The J gene is TRBJ2-1, the V gene TRBV29-1; D not resolved. CDR3 length equals 14 residues. Germline V gene data show CDR1 as SQVTM and CDR2 as ANQGSEA. Trimming removed 1 base at V and 8 bases at J, with 15 bases between.

In its sample, this clonotype was seen a few times. The genes are TRBV20-1 and TRBJ2-1; 8 bases match TRBD1. The V segment lost 0 bases and the J segment 5 bases; nucleotides outside the gene matches: 12. From germline, CDR1 is DFQATT and CDR2 SNEGSKA (reference sequence). CDR3 size: 17 residues. CDR3 nucleotides: TGCAGTGCTAGAGACCCCTGGACAGGGTGGTTGGACAATGAGCAGTTCTTC. It is translated as CSARDPWTGWLDNEQFF.

This clonotype occurred many times. The gene calls are TRBV6-5 and TRBJ2-7; the match to TRBD1 covers 7 bases. Germline loops: CDR1 MNHEY, CDR2 SVGAGI. Trimming at V came to 5 bases and at J to 5 bases, leaving 21 bases not matched to a gene. This CDR3 spans 18 amino acids. The CDR3 nucleotides are TGTGCCAGCAGTCCTTGGCGGACAGGAAGAAATGTTCAGGACGAGCAGTACTTC. Its protein product is CASSPWRTGRNVQDEQYF.

This clonotype was observed at least ten times. The V call is TRBV12-3 or TRBV12-4, the J call TRBJ2-3; D not certain. V lost 6 bases and J lost 2, with 15 bases in between. CDR3 length: 15 residues. DNA of the CDR3: TGTGCCAGCAGGCCGGCGGTGGGGTCCACAGATACGCAGTATTTT. As protein: CASRPAVGSTDTQYF.

The V and J genes are TRBV20-1 and TRBJ2-7; tentatively, D is TRBD1 or TRBD2 (6 bases each). The V end lost 6 bases, the J end lost 4 bases, and 16 bases lay between the germline ends. The length of the CDR3 is 13 residues. The germline V gene has CDR1 DFQATT and CDR2 SNEGSKA (reference sequence). The CDR3 region is CSAEGGHTYEQYF. The CDR3 DNA sequence: TGCAGTGCCGAGGGGGGACATACTTACGAGCAGTACTTC.

The table lists this clonotype with many counts. J is TRBJ2-1 and V is TRBV10-3; unclear D gene. Germline V gene lookup returns CDR1 ENHRY and CDR2 SYGVKD. The CDR3 spans 14 residues. With 1 base removed from V and 5 bases from J, the gap between germline ends came to 9 bases. The CDR3 loop reads CAISEYNKDNEQFF. The CDR3 nucleotides read TGTGCCATCAGTGAGTACAACAAAGACAATGAGCAGTTCTTC.

This clonotype was picked up a small number of times. The CDR3 bases are TGCAGCGTGGCCTACAGGGAGGACTATGGCTACACCTTC. It encodes CSVAYREDYGYTF. This chain uses TRBV29-1 with TRBJ1-2, with D possibly TRBD1 on 6 matching bases. This CDR3 comprises 13 residues. The germline V and J ends were trimmed by 6 bases and 3 bases, with 14 bases remaining between them. Germline CDR1 and CDR2: SQVTM and ANQGSEA.

The chain is built from TRBV20-1 and TRBJ1-6; D gene unclear. This CDR3 has 9 amino acids. Germline CDR1 DFQATT, CDR2 SNEGSKA (reference sequence). Trimming took 6 bases from V and 9 from J, leaving 3 bases between them. This chain's CDR3 is CSAGSPLHF. In nucleotides, the CDR3 is TGCAGTGCAGGTTCACCCCTCCACTTT.

V gene TRBV12-3 or TRBV12-4 combines with J gene TRBJ2-2; weak D call: TRBD2 (5 bases). V was pared by 6 bases and J by 4 bases, with 18 bases between. The CDR3 runs to 16 residues. CDR3 in amino acids: CASSLYLDWSTGELFF. The CDR3 DNA reads TGTGCCAGCAGCCTTTATCTGGACTGGTCCACCGGGGAGCTGTTTTTT.

This clonotype has ten or more counts. V gene TRBV18 combines with J gene TRBJ2-7, with 7 bases that match TRBD2. The CDR3 runs 14 residues. Germline-derived CDR1 and CDR2 are KGHSH and LQKENI. V lost 1 base, J lost 3 bases, and 3 bases stayed unmatched. The CDR3 DNA follows: TGTGCCAGCTCACCACAGGGAGGGGACTACGAGCAGTACTTC. Translated: CASSPQGGDYEQYF.

The V and J genes are TRBV28 and TRBJ1-1, with a possible D match to TRBD1 (5 bases). Germline CDR1 MDHEN, CDR2 SYDVKM. This CDR3 comprises 15 residues. Trimming took off 3 bases at V and 0 bases at J, with 11 bases between the two ends. The CDR3 region has the DNA TGTGCCAGCAGTTTGTCAGGGTCCCTGAACACTGAAGCTTTCTTT. Translated: CASSLSGSLNTEAFF.

The gene calls are TRBV20-1 and TRBJ1-2; perhaps TRBD1 as D (5 bases). CDR3 length: 16 amino acids. The V and J ends lost 5 bases and 2 bases respectively, with 21 bases between them. CDR1 is DFQATT and CDR2 is SNEGSKA in the germline V gene (reference sequence). The CDR3 here is CSAAPGQPGMNYGYTF. The CDR3 DNA reads TGCAGTGCTGCACCCGGACAACCGGGAATGAACTATGGCTACACCTTC.

This clonotype came up a few times. The chain has TRBV20-1 and TRBJ2-7; 9 nucleotides align to TRBD1. This CDR3 spans 12 amino acids. After removal of 7 bases from V and 9 bases from J, the junction contained 10 bases not matched to a gene. CDR1 is DFQATT and CDR2 is SNEGSKA in the germline V gene (reference sequence). CDR3 DNA: TGCAGTGGTGACAGGGGGAGGACTGGGCAGTACTTC. It specifies CSGDRGRTGQYF.